This TCR beta chain was documented in a study of T cell repertoires in cytomegalovirus infection. At the level of the study: Use of recently identified HLA-C-restricted and well-studied HLA-B-restricted CMV epitopes was part of the study. Carrying CMV and the relevant HLA type showed in public TCR beta signatures.

Concerning this clonotype itself: Its antigen is still unknown.

The CDR3 extends over 16 amino acids. V was pared by 0 bases and J by 1 base, with 10 bases between. Germline-derived CDR1 and CDR2 are LNHNV and YYDKDF (reference sequence). MiXCR, applied by TCRdb to the reads, yields one record per CDR3 protein. Of roughly 920,000 distinct CDR3 sequences listed, around 29% are singletons. Regarding the study as a whole: Frequencies of public TCR beta families were cumulated, and this identified carriers of CMV plus the relevant HLA. CMV-specific TCR beta clonotypes restricted by HLA-C dominated the ex vivo response.

This TCR derives from a human donor in good health (CMV status not recorded). Some clones in this sample may be carry-over from other donors' samples. This chain uses TRBV15 with TRBJ2-1; D gene ambiguous. Sequencing was performed on cultured CD8+ T cells from PBMCs, taken from culture after CMV antigen stimulation. This CDR3 reads CATSRDVGFSYNEQFF. In DNA form, the CDR3 reads TGTGCCACCAGCAGAGATGTAGGGTTTTCCTACAATGAGCAGTTCTTC.